The following is a T cell receptor (beta chain) sequence with its context. Documented time point: 2014-2015 season, pre-vaccination. Non-naive CD4+CXCR5+PD-1+ cTfh were sorted into ICOS+CD38+ and ICOS-CD38- fractions. Sequencing used immunoSEQ multiplex PCR; TCRdb keeps in-frame clones, though not all of them. Among about 2,700 clones listed, approximately 79% were seen once. V lost 5 bases and J lost 3; bases outside the gene matches: 14. The CDR3 sequence is 17 residues long. Germline CDR1 SGHTA, CDR2 FQGTGA. The data were taken from a study of follicular helper T cells after annual influenza vaccination.

This specimen consisted of CXCR5+ CD38- circulating T follicular helper cells from blood, obtained on the day of influenza vaccination. Noted subset: circulating Tfh, non-naive CD4+CXCR5+PD-1+ (ICOS+CD38+ or ICOS-CD38-). This receptor was obtained from an adult who received the influenza vaccine. The chain couples TRBV7-3 to TRBJ2-3; TRBD1 matches 7 bases. CDR3 DNA sequence: TGTGCCAGCAGCACGACTATCAGGGGGAAGGGAACAGATACGCAGTATTTT. Translating gives CASSTTIRGKGTDTQYF.